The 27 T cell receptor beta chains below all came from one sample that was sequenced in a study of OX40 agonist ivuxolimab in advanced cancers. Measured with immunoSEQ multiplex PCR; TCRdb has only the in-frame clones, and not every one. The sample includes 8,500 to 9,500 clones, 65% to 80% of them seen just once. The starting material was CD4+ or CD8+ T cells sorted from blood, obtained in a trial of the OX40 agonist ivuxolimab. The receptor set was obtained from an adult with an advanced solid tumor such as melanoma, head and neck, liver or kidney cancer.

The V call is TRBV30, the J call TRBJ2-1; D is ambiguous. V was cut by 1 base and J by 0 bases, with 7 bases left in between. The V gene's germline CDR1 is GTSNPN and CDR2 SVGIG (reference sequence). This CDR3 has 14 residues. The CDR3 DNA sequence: TGTGCCTGGAGTGGTAGTCCCTCCTACAATGAGCAGTTCTTC. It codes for CAWSGSPSYNEQFF.

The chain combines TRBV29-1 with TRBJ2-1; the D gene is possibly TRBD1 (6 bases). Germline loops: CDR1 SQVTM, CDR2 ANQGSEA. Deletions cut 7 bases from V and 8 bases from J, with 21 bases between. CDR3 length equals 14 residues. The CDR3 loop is CSAMGHGERHEQFF. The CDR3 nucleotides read TGCAGCGCTATGGGACATGGTGAGCGCCATGAGCAGTTCTTC.

Written as DNA, the CDR3 is TGTGCCAGCAGCTTCGGGGGGTACTCCTACGAGCAGTACTTC. Its protein is CASSFGGYSYEQYF. The chain uses TRBV7-9 and TRBJ2-7; TRBD2 matches 7 bases. V was clipped by 3 bases and J by 0 bases; unmatched bases: 2. The CDR3 consists of 14 residues. Germline CDR1 reads SEHNR; CDR2 reads FQNEAQ (reference sequence).

The CDR3 DNA is TGTGCCAGCAGCGACGGACAGGGGAACAATGAGCAGTTCTTC. This translates into CASSDGQGNNEQFF. This chain connects TRBV9 to TRBJ2-1, with 9 positions matching TRBD1. The germline gives CDR1 SGDLS, CDR2 YYNGEE. V lost 3 bases and J lost 5; bases outside the gene matches: 3. The CDR3 extends over 14 amino acids.

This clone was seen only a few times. The CDR3 nucleotides read TGTGCCAGCAGTTGGACAGGGAACTATGGCTACACCTTC. Translation gives CASSWTGNYGYTF. This chain joins TRBV28 and TRBJ1-2, with 8 bases aligning to TRBD1. CDR3 length: 13 residues. Germline CDR1 MDHEN, CDR2 SYDVKM. The V gene end was trimmed by 4 bases and the J gene end by 2 bases; junction bases not matched to a gene: 0.

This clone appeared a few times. The CDR3 sequence: CASSQAPTGGGNTIYF. The CDR3, as DNA: TGTGCCAGCAGCCAAGCTCCGACAGGGGGTGGAAACACCATATATTTT. The rearrangement joins TRBV4-2 to TRBJ1-3; TRBD1 aligns across 9 bases. CDR1 is LGHNA, CDR2 YNFKEQ, per germline. The J segment lost 3 bases and the V segment lost 1 base, leaving 4 bases of the junction unmatched. This CDR3 is built from 16 residues.

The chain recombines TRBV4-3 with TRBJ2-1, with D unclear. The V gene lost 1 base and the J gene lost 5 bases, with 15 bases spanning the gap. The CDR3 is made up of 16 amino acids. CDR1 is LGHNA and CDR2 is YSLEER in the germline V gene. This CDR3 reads CASSQAVGPPNNEQFF. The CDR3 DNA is TGCGCCAGCAGCCAAGCAGTAGGGCCTCCCAACAATGAGCAGTTCTTC.

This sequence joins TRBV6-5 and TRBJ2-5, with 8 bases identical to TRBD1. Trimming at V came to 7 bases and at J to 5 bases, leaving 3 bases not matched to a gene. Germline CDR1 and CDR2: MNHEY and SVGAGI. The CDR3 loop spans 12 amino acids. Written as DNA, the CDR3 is TGTGCCAGCACCCGGGACAGGGAGACCCAGTACTTC. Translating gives CASTRDRETQYF.

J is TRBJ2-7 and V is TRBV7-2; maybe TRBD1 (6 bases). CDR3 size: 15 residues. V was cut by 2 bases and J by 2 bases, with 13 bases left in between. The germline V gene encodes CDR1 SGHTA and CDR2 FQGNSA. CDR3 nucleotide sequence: TGTGCCAGCAGCTTATCAGGGCAGGGGACCTACGAGCAGTACTTC. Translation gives CASSLSGQGTYEQYF.

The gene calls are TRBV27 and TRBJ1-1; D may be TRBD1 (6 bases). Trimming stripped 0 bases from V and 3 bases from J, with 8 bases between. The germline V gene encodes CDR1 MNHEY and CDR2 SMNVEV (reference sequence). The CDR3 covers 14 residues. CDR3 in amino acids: CASSLSRGYTEAFF. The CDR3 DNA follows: TGTGCCAGCAGTTTATCGAGGGGGTACACTGAAGCTTTCTTT.

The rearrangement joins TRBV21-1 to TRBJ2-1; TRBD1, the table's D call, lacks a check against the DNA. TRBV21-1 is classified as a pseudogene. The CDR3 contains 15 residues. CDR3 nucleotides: TGTGCCAGCATCCAACTTCCTGGACAGCGCGATGAGCAGTTCTTC. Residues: CASIQLPGQRDEQFF.

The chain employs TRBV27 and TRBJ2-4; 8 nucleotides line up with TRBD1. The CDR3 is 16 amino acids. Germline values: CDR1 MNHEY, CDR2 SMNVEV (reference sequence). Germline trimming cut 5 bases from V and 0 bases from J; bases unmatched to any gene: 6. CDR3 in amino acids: CASSPRTGLAKNIQYF. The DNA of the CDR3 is TGTGCCAGCAGTCCCAGGACAGGGCTAGCCAAAAACATTCAGTACTTC.

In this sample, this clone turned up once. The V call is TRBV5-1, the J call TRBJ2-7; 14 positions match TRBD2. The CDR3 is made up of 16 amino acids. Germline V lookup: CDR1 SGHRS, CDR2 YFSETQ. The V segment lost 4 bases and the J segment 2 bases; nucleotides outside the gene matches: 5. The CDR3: CASSDRLAGGTYEQYF. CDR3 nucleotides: TGCGCCAGCAGCGACCGACTAGCGGGAGGGACCTACGAGCAGTACTTC.

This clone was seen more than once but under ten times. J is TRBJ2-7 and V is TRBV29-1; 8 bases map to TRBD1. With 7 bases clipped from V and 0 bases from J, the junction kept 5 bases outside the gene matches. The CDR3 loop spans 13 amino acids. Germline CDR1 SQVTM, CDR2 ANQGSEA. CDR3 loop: CSAMTGVSYEQYF. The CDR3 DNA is TGCAGCGCCATGACAGGGGTCTCCTACGAGCAGTACTTC.

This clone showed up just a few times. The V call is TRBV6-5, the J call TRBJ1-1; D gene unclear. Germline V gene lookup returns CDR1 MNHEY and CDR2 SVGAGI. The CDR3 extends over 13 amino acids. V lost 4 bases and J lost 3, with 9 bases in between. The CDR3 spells CASSLEQHTEAFF. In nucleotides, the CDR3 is TGTGCCAGCAGTTTGGAACAGCACACTGAAGCTTTCTTT.

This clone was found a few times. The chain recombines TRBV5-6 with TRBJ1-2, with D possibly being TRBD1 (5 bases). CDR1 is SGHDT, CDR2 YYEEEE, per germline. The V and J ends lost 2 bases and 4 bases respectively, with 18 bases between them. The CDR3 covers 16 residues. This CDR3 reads CASSFSRGADLYGYTF. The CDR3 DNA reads TGTGCCAGCAGCTTCTCTCGTGGGGCGGATCTCTATGGCTACACCTTC. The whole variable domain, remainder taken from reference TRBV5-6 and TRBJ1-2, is DAGVTQSPTHLIKTRGQQVTLRCSPKSGHDTVSWYQQALGQGPQFIFQYYEEEERQRGNFPDRFSGHQFPNYSSELNVNALLLGDSALYLCASSFSRGADLYGYTFGSGTRLTVV.

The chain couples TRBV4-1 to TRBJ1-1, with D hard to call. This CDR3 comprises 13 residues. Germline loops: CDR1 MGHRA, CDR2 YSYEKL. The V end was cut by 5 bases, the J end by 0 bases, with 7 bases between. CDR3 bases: TGCGCCAGCAGCTCAGGAGTGAACACTGAAGCTTTCTTT. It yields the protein CASSSGVNTEAFF.

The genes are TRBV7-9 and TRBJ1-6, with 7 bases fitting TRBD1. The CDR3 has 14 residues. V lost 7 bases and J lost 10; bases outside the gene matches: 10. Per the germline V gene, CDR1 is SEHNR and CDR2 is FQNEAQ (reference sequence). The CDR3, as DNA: TGTGCCAGCACCAGGGGGGGCGGCATCTCACCCCTCCACTTT. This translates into CASTRGGGISPLHF.

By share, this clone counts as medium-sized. The CDR3 region is CASSMRGGGNEQFF. Written as DNA, the CDR3 is TGTGCCAGCAGCATGCGGGGGGGCGGAAATGAGCAGTTCTTC. The chain couples TRBV5-8 to TRBJ2-1, with TRBD2 identical over 9 bases. Germline values: CDR1 SGHTS, CDR2 YDEGEE. The CDR3 runs 14 residues. V trimming: 4 bases; J trimming: 7 bases; junction bases outside the gene matches: 6.

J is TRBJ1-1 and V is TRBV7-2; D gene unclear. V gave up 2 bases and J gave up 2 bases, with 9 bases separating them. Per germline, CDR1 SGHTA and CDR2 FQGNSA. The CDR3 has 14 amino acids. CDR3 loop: CASSLPGYNTEAFF. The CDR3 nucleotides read TGTGCCAGCAGCTTACCCGGGTATAACACTGAAGCTTTCTTT.

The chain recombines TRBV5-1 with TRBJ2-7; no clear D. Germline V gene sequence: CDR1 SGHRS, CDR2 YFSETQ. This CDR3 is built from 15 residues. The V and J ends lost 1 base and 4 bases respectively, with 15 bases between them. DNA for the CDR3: TGCGCCAGCAGCTTGTCGGATTTTGTTGAATACGAGCAGTACTTC. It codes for CASSLSDFVEYEQYF.

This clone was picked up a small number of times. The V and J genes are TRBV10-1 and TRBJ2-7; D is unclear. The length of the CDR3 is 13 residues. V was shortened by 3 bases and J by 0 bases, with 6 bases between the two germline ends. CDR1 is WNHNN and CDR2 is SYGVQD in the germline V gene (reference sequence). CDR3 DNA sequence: TGCGCCAGCAGTGAAGTCGACTCCTACGAGCAGTACTTC. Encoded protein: CASSEVDSYEQYF.

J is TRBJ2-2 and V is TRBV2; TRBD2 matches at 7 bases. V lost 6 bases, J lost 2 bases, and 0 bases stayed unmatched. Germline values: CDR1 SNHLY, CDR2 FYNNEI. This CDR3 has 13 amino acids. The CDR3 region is CASRGLNTGELFF. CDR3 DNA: TGTGCCAGCAGGGGACTAAACACCGGGGAGCTGTTTTTT.

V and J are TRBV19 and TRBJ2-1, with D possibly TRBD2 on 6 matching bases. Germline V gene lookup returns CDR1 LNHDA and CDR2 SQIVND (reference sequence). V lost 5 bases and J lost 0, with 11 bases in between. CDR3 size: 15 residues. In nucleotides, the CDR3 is TGTGCCAGTAGTCTTAGCGGAAGCTCCTACAATGAGCAGTTCTTC. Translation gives CASSLSGSSYNEQFF.

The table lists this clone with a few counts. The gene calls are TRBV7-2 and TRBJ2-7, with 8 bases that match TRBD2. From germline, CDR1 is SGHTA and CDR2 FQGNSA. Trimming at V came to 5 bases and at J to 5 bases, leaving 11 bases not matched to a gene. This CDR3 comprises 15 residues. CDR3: CASSPADGGAHEQYF. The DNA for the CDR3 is TGTGCCAGCAGCCCCGCCGACGGGGGGGCCCACGAGCAGTACTTC.

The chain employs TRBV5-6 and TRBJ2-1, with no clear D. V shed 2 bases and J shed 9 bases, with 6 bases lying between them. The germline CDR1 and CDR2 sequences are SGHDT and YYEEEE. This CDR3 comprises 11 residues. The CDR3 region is CASSFSTEQFF. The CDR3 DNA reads TGTGCCAGCAGCTTTAGTACTGAGCAGTTCTTC.

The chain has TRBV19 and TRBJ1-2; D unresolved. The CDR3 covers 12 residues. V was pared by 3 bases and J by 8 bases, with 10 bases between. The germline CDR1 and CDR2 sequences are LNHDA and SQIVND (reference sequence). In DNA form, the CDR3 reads TGTGCCAGTAGTATGAGACTAGAGGGCTACACCTTC. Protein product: CASSMRLEGYTF.